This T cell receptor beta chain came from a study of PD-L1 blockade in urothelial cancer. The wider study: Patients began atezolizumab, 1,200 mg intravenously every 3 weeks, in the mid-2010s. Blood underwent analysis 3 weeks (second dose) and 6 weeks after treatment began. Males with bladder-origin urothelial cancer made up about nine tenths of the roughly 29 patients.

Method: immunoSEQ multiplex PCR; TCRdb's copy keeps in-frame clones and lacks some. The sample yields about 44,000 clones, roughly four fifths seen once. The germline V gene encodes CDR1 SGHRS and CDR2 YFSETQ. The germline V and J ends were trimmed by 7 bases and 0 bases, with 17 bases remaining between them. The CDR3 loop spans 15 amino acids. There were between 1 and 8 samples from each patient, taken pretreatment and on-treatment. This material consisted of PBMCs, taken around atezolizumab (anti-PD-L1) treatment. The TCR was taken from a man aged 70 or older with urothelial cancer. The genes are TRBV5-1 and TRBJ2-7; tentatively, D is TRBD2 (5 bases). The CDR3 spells CASSLEADFSYEQYF. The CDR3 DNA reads TGCGCCAGCTCCCTTGAAGCGGACTTCTCCTACGAGCAGTACTTC.